These T cell receptor beta chains were read from a single sample in a study of T cell responses to AZD1222 COVID-19 vaccine. Profiled with immunoSEQ multiplex PCR; TCRdb holds only in-frame clones, not every one. The profile covers about 150,000 clones, with 85% to 95% appearing a single time and roughly 1.6% taken by the ten largest. The sample was peripheral blood, taken 28 days after the second AZD1222 dose. The receptors shown here come from an adult who received the AZD1222 COVID-19 vaccine. Both conserved end residues are part of each CDR3. The D gene is left open where the match is weak. A clone size is listed for some rows: how often the clone was seen (once, few, many), or a class if it is expanded.

clone_size	d_call	j_call	v_call	cdr3_nt	cdr3_aa
-	-	TRBJ1-1	TRBV7-9	TGTGCCAGCAGCGCTGGGTTAGCTTTCTTT	CASSAGLAFF
once	-	TRBJ2-5	TRBV7-8	TGTGCCAGCAGTTATGACAGGCAAGAGACCCAGTACTTC	CASSYDRQETQYF
-	-	TRBJ2-5	TRBV5-6	TGTGCCAGCACTAATCTGGGTTCCTTGGAGACCCAGTACTTC	CASTNLGSLETQYF
medium-sized	TRBD1	TRBJ2-7	TRBV11-2	TGTGCCAGCAGCCCATTGAACCGGGACAGGGGTTACGAGCAGTACTTC	CASSPLNRDRGYEQYF
-	-	TRBJ2-6	TRBV6-5	TGTGCCAGCAGTTACTCGACTGGGGCCAACGTCCTGACTTTC	CASSYSTGANVLTF
-	TRBD2	TRBJ2-1	TRBV19	TGTGCCAGTAACGTCGGAGCGGGGGCCAATGAGCAGTTCTTC	CASNVGAGANEQFF
-	TRBD1	TRBJ2-7	TRBV19	TGTGCCAGTAGTCTTTGGACAGGGGAGCGTCAGGAGCAGTACTTC	CASSLWTGERQEQYF
few	-	TRBJ1-2	TRBV4-2	TGTGCCAGCGCCGTCTCTGGGGGGGTTGAGGGCTATGGCTACACCTTC	CASAVSGGVEGYGYTF
few	TRBD1	TRBJ2-5	TRBV28	TGTGCCACCCAGGGGGACCAAGAGACCCAGTACTTC	CATQGDQETQYF
-	-	TRBJ1-1	TRBV15	TGTGCCACCAGCTCTAGAGACGGGGAAGCTTTCTTT	CATSSRDGEAFF
once	-	TRBJ2-5	TRBV30	TGTGCCTGGAGTGTCTCCCCTCTAGAGACCCAGTACTTC	CAWSVSPLETQYF
-	TRBD2	TRBJ2-2	TRBV7-2	TGTGCCAGCAGCCCCTTCATTGGCGGGAGGATAAACACCGGGGAGCTGTTTTTT	CASSPFIGGRINTGELFF
-	TRBD1	TRBJ2-1	TRBV5-4	TGTGCCAGCAGCCTATCGAGGGACAGGAACAATGAGCAGTTCTTC	CASSLSRDRNNEQFF
once	-	TRBJ2-7	TRBV20-1	TGCAGTGCCCCAGGGGCCTACGAGCAGTACTTC	CSAPGAYEQYF
-	TRBD1	TRBJ1-6	TRBV30	TGTGCCTGGAGTGTACACAGGGGGAATTCACCCCTCCACTTT	CAWSVHRGNSPLHF
-	-	TRBJ1-1	TRBV11-3	TGTGCCAGCAGCTTTAGCATGAACACTGAAGCTTTCTTT	CASSFSMNTEAFF
-	-	TRBJ1-1	TRBV6-5	TGTGCCAGCAGCGACTCGTTGGGGGTGGCCACTGAAGCTTTCTTT	CASSDSLGVATEAFF
-	TRBD1	TRBJ1-4	TRBV28	TGTGCCAGCAGTTCATGGGACAGGGGGCTGTTTTTT	CASSSWDRGLFF
-	TRBD1	TRBJ2-7	TRBV7-6	TGTGCCAGCAGCTTTGAGACAGGGCTTACCTACGAGCAGTACTTC	CASSFETGLTYEQYF
once	-	TRBJ2-3	TRBV6-5	TGTGCCAGCAGTTACGAGGCTGCAGATACGCAGTATTTT	CASSYEAADTQYF
-	-	TRBJ1-6	TRBV6-1	TGTGCCAGCAGTGAGGCTACAGGGATTCGGAATTCACCCCTCCACTTT	CASSEATGIRNSPLHF
-	TRBD1	TRBJ2-5	TRBV29-1	TGCAGCGTGGTGACCGGGACAGGGTGGGAGACCCAGTACTTC	CSVVTGTGWETQYF
once	TRBD1	TRBJ1-5	TRBV6-5	TGTGCCAGCAGTCCGCAGGGGGGAGGCAATCAGCCCCAGCATTTT	CASSPQGGGNQPQHF
once	TRBD2	TRBJ2-2	TRBV5-1	TGCGCCAGCAGCTGGGGACTAGCGGGAGGCACCGGGGAGCTGTTTTTT	CASSWGLAGGTGELFF
-	TRBD2	TRBJ2-5	TRBV25-1	TGTGCCAGTAGGGAGGGTTCGAAGGAGACCCAGTACTTC	CASREGSKETQYF
-	-	TRBJ1-5	TRBV29-1	TGCAGCGTGGTTGACAGCCACAATCAGCCCCAGCATTTT	CSVVDSHNQPQHF
-	-	TRBJ1-5	TRBV28	TGTGCCTCACTTCAGGGGAATTTCAATCAGCCCCAGCATTTT	CASLQGNFNQPQHF
-	TRBD2	TRBJ2-7	TRBV2	TGTGCCAGCGAACTAGCGGATGTCTACGAGCAGTACTTC	CASELADVYEQYF
-	-	TRBJ2-2	TRBV28	TGTGCCAGCAGACATCGACTAGATATCACCGGGGAGCTGTTTTTT	CASRHRLDITGELFF
-	-	TRBJ1-2	TRBV3-1/TRBV3-2	TGTGCCAGCAGCCGGCACATGACTGGCGGTACTTCTAACTATGGCTACACCTTC	CASSRHMTGGTSNYGYTF
-	TRBD2	TRBJ2-7	TRBV7-3	TGTGCCAGCAGCTCGCTCCCGGGCGGGAGGTTCTCCGAGCAGTACTTC	CASSSLPGGRFSEQYF
-	-	TRBJ1-1	TRBV7-2	TGTGCCAGCAGCTTATATAGGGCCCCTGAAGCTTTCTTT	CASSLYRAPEAFF
-	-	TRBJ1-1	TRBV20-1	TGCAGTGCTAGTCCCAAGACAGGATCGGGCACTGAAGCTTTCTTT	CSASPKTGSGTEAFF
few	TRBD2	TRBJ2-5	TRBV18	TGTGCCAGCTCACCACGAGACGCAGCGGGATTGGGAGAGACCCAGTACTTC	CASSPRDAAGLGETQYF
-	TRBD1	TRBJ2-1	TRBV27	TGTGCCAGCAGTATCTGGCAGGGGGTTGGGGACAATGAGCAGTTCTTC	CASSIWQGVGDNEQFF
-	TRBD2	TRBJ2-1	TRBV7-3	TGTGCCAGCAGCTTATTTGGGACTAGCGTCCCGGTCTACAATGAGCAGTTCTTC	CASSLFGTSVPVYNEQFF
-	-	TRBJ2-3	TRBV30	TGTGCCTGGAGCCTCTGGTATGGTTCCACAGATACGCAGTATTTT	CAWSLWYGSTDTQYF
-	TRBD1	TRBJ1-2	TRBV28	TGTGCCAGCCGGACCGGGACAGGAAACTATGGCTACACCTTC	CASRTGTGNYGYTF